Following are 10 T cell receptor beta chains from one sample sequenced in a study of shared clonotypes between healthy human individuals. The naive CD8 population came from CD45RO-negative cells selected for CCR7, without terminally differentiated effector memory CD45RA+ cells. Here immunoSEQ multiplex PCR was the method, and the copy in TCRdb shows in-frame clones only, minus some. This sample has 650,000 to 800,000 clones, with just over 90% found just once. Sequencing was done on a sample of naive CD8+ T cells sorted from blood. The receptors come from a man aged 25-45 years in good health.

The chain links TRBV7-8 to TRBJ2-2; D might be TRBD2 (6 bases). Germline V gene sequence: CDR1 SGHVS, CDR2 FQNEAQ. V was pared by 2 bases and J by 5 bases, with 15 bases between. The CDR3 is made up of 16 amino acids. This chain's CDR3 is CASSLLGGGGTGELFF. CDR3 nucleotide sequence: TGTGCCAGCAGCTTATTGGGGGGAGGCGGGACCGGGGAGCTGTTTTTT. Based on the CDR3 plus reference TRBV7-8 and TRBJ2-2, the full variable domain is GAGVSQSPRYKVAKRGQDVALRCDPISGHVSLFWYQQALGQGPEFLTYFQNEAQLDKSGLPSDRFFAERPEGSVSTLKIQRTQQEDSAVYLCASSLLGGGGTGELFFGEGSRLTVL.

J is TRBJ1-2 and V is TRBV7-2, with a tentative D call TRBD1 (6 bases). CDR1 and CDR2 (germline): SGHTA, FQGNSA. Trimming left V 1 base short and J 4 bases short, with 7 bases between. The CDR3 runs 13 residues. The CDR3 protein is CASSLGGRYGYTF. CDR3 coding DNA: TGTGCCAGCAGCTTAGGGGGGCGCTATGGCTACACCTTC. Full variable domain (missing parts from reference TRBV7-2 and TRBJ1-2): GAGVSQSPSNKVTEKGKDVELRCDPISGHTALYWYRQSLGQGLEFLIYFQGNSAPDKSGLPSDRFSAERTGGSVSTLTIQRTQQEDSAVYLCASSLGGRYGYTFGSGTRLTVV.

The V gene is TRBV7-9, the J gene TRBJ2-7; D may be TRBD1 or TRBD2 (5 bases each). V was pared by 11 bases and J by 6 bases, with 20 bases between. CDR3 size: 13 residues. CDR1 is SEHNR and CDR2 is FQNEAQ in the germline V gene (reference sequence). The CDR3 nucleotides read TGTGCCGCACAAGGGACCCACGGTCGCGAGCAGTACTTC. This translates into CAAQGTHGREQYF. Variable domain in full (rest from reference TRBV7-9 and TRBJ2-7): DTGVSQNPRHKITKRGQNVTFRCDPISEHNRLYWYRQTLGQGPEFLTYFQNEAQLEKSRLLSDRFSAERPKGSFSTLEIQRTEQGDSAMYLCAAQGTHGREQYFGPGTRLTVT.

This chain uses TRBV7-9 with TRBJ2-2; 12 bases are shared with TRBD2. This CDR3 has 18 amino acids. Germline V gene sequence: CDR1 SEHNR, CDR2 FQNEAQ (reference sequence). V trimming: 4 bases; J trimming: 6 bases; junction bases outside the gene matches: 12. The CDR3 loop reads CASSSGEASGRAPGELFF. CDR3 coding DNA: TGTGCCAGCAGCTCCGGAGAGGCTAGCGGGAGGGCCCCCGGGGAGCTGTTTTTT.

The chain links TRBV2 to TRBJ2-7; perhaps TRBD1 as D (6 bases). This CDR3 has 15 residues. V was cut by 5 bases and J by 7 bases, with 21 bases left in between. Per the germline V gene, CDR1 is SNHLY and CDR2 is FYNNEI. CDR3: CASSTGFLNSVEQYF. In DNA form, the CDR3 reads TGTGCCAGCAGTACAGGGTTTCTTAATTCTGTAGAGCAGTACTTC. Combining the CDR3 with reference TRBV2 and TRBJ2-7 gives the whole variable domain EPEVTQTPSHQVTQMGQEVILRCVPISNHLYFYWYRQILGQKVEFLVSFYNNEISEKSEIFDDQFSVERPDGSNFTLKIRSTKLEDSAMYFCASSTGFLNSVEQYFGPGTRLTVT.

This chain links TRBV6-4 with TRBJ2-2; D is perhaps TRBD1 (6 bases). CDR3 length: 16 amino acids. Germline assignment: CDR1 MRHNA and CDR2 SNTAGT. Trimming removed 3 bases from V and 0 bases from J, with 11 bases in between. The CDR3 here is CASSERDTPNTGELFF. DNA of the CDR3: TGTGCCAGCAGTGAAAGGGACACCCCGAACACCGGGGAGCTGTTTTTT.

The chain recombines TRBV27 with TRBJ1-1; 7 nucleotides align to TRBD1. CDR3 length: 12 amino acids. Germline V lookup: CDR1 MNHEY, CDR2 SMNVEV (reference sequence). V dropped 5 bases and J dropped 8; count of bases not matched to a gene: 5. The CDR3 nucleotides are TGTGCCAGCAGTACTACAGGGGTAGAAGCTTTCTTT. Its translation is CASSTTGVEAFF.

The V call is TRBV28, the J call TRBJ2-7; possible D gene TRBD2, 7 bases. In germline, CDR1 is MDHEN, CDR2 SYDVKM. V was pared by 6 bases and J by 4 bases, with 22 bases between. The CDR3 covers 16 residues. CDR3 amino acids: CASRPGQSGGLYEQYF. The DNA for the CDR3 is TGTGCCAGCAGACCTGGACAGTCCGGGGGGTTGTACGAGCAGTACTTC.

The V gene is TRBV9, the J gene TRBJ2-7; 9 bases line up with TRBD1. In germline, CDR1 is SGDLS, CDR2 YYNGEE. The CDR3 runs to 15 residues. After removal of 2 bases from V and 3 bases from J, the junction contained 6 bases not matched to a gene. This CDR3 reads CASSVTGQGLYEQYF. CDR3 coding DNA: TGTGCCAGCAGCGTCACGGGACAGGGACTCTACGAGCAGTACTTC.

J is TRBJ1-5 and V is TRBV6-1; possibly TRBD1 for D (6 bases). CDR1 and CDR2 (germline): MNHNS, SASEGT. CDR3 length: 14 amino acids. The germline V and J ends were trimmed by 6 bases and 11 bases, with 20 bases remaining between them. The CDR3 here is CASSERQGPRAQHF. The CDR3 region has the DNA TGTGCCAGCAGCGAAAGGCAGGGGCCTAGGGCCCAGCATTTT.